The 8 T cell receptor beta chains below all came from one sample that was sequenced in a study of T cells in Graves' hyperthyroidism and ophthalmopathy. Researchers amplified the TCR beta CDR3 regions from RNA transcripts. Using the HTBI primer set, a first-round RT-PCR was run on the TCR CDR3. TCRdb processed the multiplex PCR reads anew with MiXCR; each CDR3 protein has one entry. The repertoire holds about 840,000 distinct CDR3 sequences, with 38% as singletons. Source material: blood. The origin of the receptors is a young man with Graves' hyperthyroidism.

CDR3 nucleotides: TGCAGTGCTCCTCTTGGGACTGGCGGATCCTACGAGCAGTACTTC. This gives the protein CSAPLGTGGSYEQYF. The rearrangement links TRBV20-1 to TRBJ2-7; D is possibly TRBD2 (6 bases). From germline, CDR1 is DFQATT and CDR2 SNEGSKA (reference sequence). The germline V and J ends were trimmed by 5 bases and 1 base, with 18 bases remaining between them. CDR3 length: 15 amino acids.

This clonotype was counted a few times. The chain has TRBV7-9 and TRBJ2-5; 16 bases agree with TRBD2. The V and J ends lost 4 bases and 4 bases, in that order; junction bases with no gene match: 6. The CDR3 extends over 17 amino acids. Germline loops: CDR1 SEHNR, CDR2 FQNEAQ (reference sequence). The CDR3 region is CASSSPGLAGGVETQYF. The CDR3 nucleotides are TGTGCCAGCAGCTCTCCGGGACTAGCGGGAGGGGTAGAGACCCAGTACTTC.

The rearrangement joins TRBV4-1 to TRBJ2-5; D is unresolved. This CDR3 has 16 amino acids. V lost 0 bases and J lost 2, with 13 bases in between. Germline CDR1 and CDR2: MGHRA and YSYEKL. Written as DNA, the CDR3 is TGCGCCAGCAGCCAAGATCCCCCGGCGGCTCAAGAGACCCAGTACTTC. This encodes CASSQDPPAAQETQYF.

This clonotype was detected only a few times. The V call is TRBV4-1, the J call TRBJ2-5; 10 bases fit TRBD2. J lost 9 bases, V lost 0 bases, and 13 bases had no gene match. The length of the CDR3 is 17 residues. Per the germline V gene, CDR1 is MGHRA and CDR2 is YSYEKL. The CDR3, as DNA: TGCGCCAGCAGCCAAGAAACCACTAGCGGGACGGGGTGGCCCCAGTACTTC. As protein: CASSQETTSGTGWPQYF.

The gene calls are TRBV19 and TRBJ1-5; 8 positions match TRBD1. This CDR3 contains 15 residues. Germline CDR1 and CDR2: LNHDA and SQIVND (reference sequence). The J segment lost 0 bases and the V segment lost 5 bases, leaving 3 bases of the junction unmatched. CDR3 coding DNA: TGTGCCAGTAGTGGGACAGGCCCTAGCAATCAGCCCCAGCATTTT. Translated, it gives CASSGTGPSNQPQHF.

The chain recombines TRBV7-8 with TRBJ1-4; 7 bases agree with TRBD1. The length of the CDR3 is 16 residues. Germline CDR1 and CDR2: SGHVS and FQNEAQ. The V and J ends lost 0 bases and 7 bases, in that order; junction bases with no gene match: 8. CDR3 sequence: CASSLAETGSGEKLFF. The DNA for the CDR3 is TGTGCCAGCAGCTTAGCTGAGACAGGGTCAGGTGAAAAACTGTTTTTT.

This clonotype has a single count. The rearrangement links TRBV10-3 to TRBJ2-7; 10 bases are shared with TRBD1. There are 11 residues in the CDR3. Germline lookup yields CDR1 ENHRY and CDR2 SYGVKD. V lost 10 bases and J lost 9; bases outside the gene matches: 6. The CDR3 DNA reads TGTGCCACCGGGACAGGGGATGGGCAGTACTTC. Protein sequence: CATGTGDGQYF.

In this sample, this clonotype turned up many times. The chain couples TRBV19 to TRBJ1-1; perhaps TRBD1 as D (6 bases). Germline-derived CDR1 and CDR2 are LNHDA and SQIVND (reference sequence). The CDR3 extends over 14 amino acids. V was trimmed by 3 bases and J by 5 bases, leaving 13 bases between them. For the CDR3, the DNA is TGTGCCAGTAGTATCCGAGGGGGAAGGACTGAAGCTTTCTTT. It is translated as CASSIRGGRTEAFF.